The sequence of this TCR beta chain was determined in a study of cytomegalovirus exposure and HLA in healthy donors. As for the study in general: Within an early data release were 85 million or so unique TCRs drawn from HLA-typed donors.

Comments on this clone: Its antigen is unknown.

General observations from the study: As a later analysis showed, several of the most significant clusters appeared to be linked to common viral pathogens. Across donors, sequencing depth was assumed by presence/absence analyses to be roughly uniform. Earlier analysis yielded a pattern in which most TCR beta V segments were productive about 90% or about 30% of the time.

Amplification used 60 Vbeta primers and 13 Jbeta primers. Profiling relied on immunoSEQ multiplex PCR, and the TCRdb table lists in-frame clones only, not all of them. The data show some 180,000 clones, with roughly 82% seen just once and more than 0.95% held by the top ten. Between the trimmed V and J ends, which lost 0 bases and 4 bases, there was a span of 3 bases. Looked up from germline, CDR1 is DFQATT and CDR2 is SNEGSKA (reference sequence). CDR3 length: 11 residues. This sequence joins TRBV20-1 and TRBJ1-1; the D is unclear. The material sequenced was PBMCs. The sequence came from a girl aged 2 to 9 in good health and CMV-seropositive. CDR3 sequence reads: CSARESTEAFF. The CDR3 nucleotides read TGCAGTGCTAGAGAGAGCACTGAAGCTTTCTTT.